The clone carrying this TCR beta chain was detected ten times or more. The sample belongs to a study of CD8 T cells in ankylosing spondylitis. Trimming left V 4 bases short and J 0 bases short, with 10 bases between. CDR1 is SGDLS and CDR2 is YYNGEE in the germline V gene. This CDR3 spans 14 amino acids. Library preparation for TCR beta used quantitative 5'-RACE with molecular barcodes. Using its own MiXCR run on the 5' RACE reads, TCRdb lists one record per CDR3 protein. Here the sample spans about 35,000 distinct CDR3 sequences, 3% being singletons. J is TRBJ2-5 and V is TRBV9; TRBD1 might be the D (6 bases). The receptor was derived from a male donor with ankylosing spondylitis or in good health (not recorded which). The sequenced sample was blood, either unsorted or a sorted T cell fraction (not recorded which). Here the CDR3 DNA reads TGTGCCAGCAGCAGTGGACAGTACCAAGAGACCCAGTACTTC. Translating gives CASSSGQYQETQYF.